These 3 T cell receptor beta chains originate from one sample sequenced in a study of low-dose radiotherapy and immunotherapy resistance in tumors (dated by TCRdb to between 2022 and 2023). To make first-strand cDNA, Superscript III was used along with a set of TRAV- and TRBV-specific primers so that both the TCRalpha and TCRbeta chains were covered. A roughly 19-cycle PCR with Phusion amplified the TCRs, pairing a constant-region primer with the adapter that was attached to the V primers. TCRdb handled the public reads itself, with Q25 trimming in fastp and clone calling in MiXCR, and kept productive beta chains. Rows are combined by CDR3 protein, so each entry shows the most common genes and DNA. The sample contains 7,500 to 9,500 distinct CDR3 sequences, roughly three quarters of them found a single time. Clones ranked in the top ten supply 6.5% to 8.5% of the sample. Source of these receptors: a human donor with advanced metastatic prostate, ovarian, gallbladder or colorectal cancer (not recorded which). This table probably holds off-target reads from a library built for another chain.

The chain links TRBV6-2 or TRBV6-3 to TRBJ2-7; D is unclear. Per germline, CDR1 MNHEY and CDR2 SVGEGT. CDR3 size: 11 residues. Trimming took off 7 bases at V and 6 bases at J, with 10 bases between the two ends. The CDR3 loop is CASTLGLEQYF. The CDR3, as DNA: TGTGCCAGCACCTTAGGCCTCGAGCAGTACTTC.

The V gene is TRBV25-1, the J gene TRBJ2-4, with 8 bases lining up with TRBD1. The CDR3 totals 14 residues. V lost 3 bases, J lost 8 bases, and 6 bases stayed unmatched. Germline V gene lookup returns CDR1 MGHDK and CDR2 SYGVNS. The CDR3, as DNA: TGTGCCAGCAGTGAGGGTGACAGGGGTGACATTCAGTACTTC. Its translation: CASSEGDRGDIQYF. Full variable domain (missing parts from reference TRBV25-1 and TRBJ2-4): EADIYQTPRYLVIGTGKKITLECSQTMGHDKMYWYQQDPGMELHLIHYSYGVNSTEKGDLSSESTVSRIRTEHFPLTLESARPSHTSQYLCASSEGDRGDIQYFGAGTRLSVL.

The chain employs TRBV5-4 and TRBJ1-1, with D uncertain. This CDR3 spans 15 amino acids. Trimming cost V 2 bases and J 4 bases, with 15 bases left between them. Germline lookup yields CDR1 SGHNT and CDR2 YYREEE (reference sequence). The CDR3 coding sequence is TGTGCCAGCAGCTTTGGTGGCACCACCACCACTGAAGCTTTCTTT. This encodes CASSFGGTTTTEAFF.